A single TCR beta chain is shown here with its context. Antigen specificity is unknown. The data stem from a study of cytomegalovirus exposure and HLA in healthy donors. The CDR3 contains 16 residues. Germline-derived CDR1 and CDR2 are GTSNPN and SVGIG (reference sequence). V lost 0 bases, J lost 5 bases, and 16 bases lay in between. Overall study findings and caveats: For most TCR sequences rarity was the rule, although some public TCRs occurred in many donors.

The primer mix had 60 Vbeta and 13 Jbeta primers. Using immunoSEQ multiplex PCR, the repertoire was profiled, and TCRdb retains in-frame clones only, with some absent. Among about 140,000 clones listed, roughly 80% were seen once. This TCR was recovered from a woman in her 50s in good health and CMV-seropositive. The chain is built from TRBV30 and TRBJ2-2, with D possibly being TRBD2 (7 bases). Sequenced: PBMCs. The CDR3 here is CAWSVGGARGTGELFF. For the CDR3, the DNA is TGTGCCTGGAGTGTAGGGGGGGCGCGGGGGACCGGGGAGCTGTTTTTT. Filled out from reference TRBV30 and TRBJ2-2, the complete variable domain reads SQTIHQWPATLVQPVGSPLSLECTVEGTSNPNLYWYRQAAGRGLQLLFYSVGIGQISSEVPQNLSASRPQDRQFILSSKKLLLSDSGFYLCAWSVGGARGTGELFFGEGSRLTVL.